Following are 31 T cell receptor beta chains from one sample sequenced in a study of cytomegalovirus exposure and HLA in healthy donors. This PCR relied on a set of 60 Vbeta primers and 13 Jbeta primers. The assay was immunoSEQ multiplex PCR, and TCRdb's table has in-frame clones only and misses some. This sample has some 80,000 clones; around 82% occur once, and the top ten carry 2.5% to 4%. Material: PBMCs. The receptors shown here come from a man aged 50-59 years in good health and CMV-seronegative.

The chain recombines TRBV30 with TRBJ2-2; no clear D. V was shortened by 0 bases and J by 2 bases, with 28 bases between the two germline ends. The germline V gene has CDR1 GTSNPN and CDR2 SVGIG (reference sequence). The CDR3 loop spans 21 amino acids. CDR3 region: CAWSVRYRPRKAIRNTGELFF. The CDR3 DNA follows: TGTGCCTGGAGTGTTCGGTACCGTCCCAGGAAAGCAATACGTAACACCGGGGAGCTGTTTTTT. Complete variable domain (other parts from reference TRBV30 and TRBJ2-2): SQTIHQWPATLVQPVGSPLSLECTVEGTSNPNLYWYRQAAGRGLQLLFYSVGIGQISSEVPQNLSASRPQDRQFILSSKKLLLSDSGFYLCAWSVRYRPRKAIRNTGELFFGEGSRLTVL.

The J gene is TRBJ1-5, the V gene TRBV28, with 7 bases matching TRBD1. In germline, CDR1 is MDHEN, CDR2 SYDVKM. Trimming cost V 6 bases and J 2 bases; bases outside gene matches: 13. The CDR3 extends over 17 amino acids. CDR3 nucleotides: TGTGCCAGCAGCCCTACAGGGGCCGGGTGGGGCAATCAGCCCCAGCATTTT. This encodes CASSPTGAGWGNQPQHF.

This clone showed up just once. This rearrangement joins TRBV5-6 to TRBJ2-7; TRBD2 matches 10 bases. V gave up 4 bases and J gave up 3 bases; unmatched junction bases: 7. Germline V lookup: CDR1 SGHDT, CDR2 YYEEEE. The length of the CDR3 is 15 residues. The CDR3 reads CASSQPSSGGYEQYF. CDR3 bases: TGTGCCAGCAGCCAGCCCTCTAGCGGGGGCTACGAGCAGTACTTC.

Details on this clone: A junction end diverges from the germline sequence, so it may reflect a read error. The DNA for the CDR3 is TGTGCCAGCAGCTTAGTAACTAGCGGGGCCAAAGATGCGCAGTATTTT. Translating gives CASSLVTSGAKDAQYF. The rearrangement joins TRBV7-2 to TRBJ2-3, with 10 positions matching TRBD2. Germline values: CDR1 SGHTA, CDR2 FQGNSA. The CDR3 covers 16 residues.

This CDR3 reads CASSSTDRGSETQYF. The CDR3 DNA follows: TGTGCCAGCAGCTCGACCGACAGGGGGTCCGAGACCCAGTACTTC. The J gene is TRBJ2-5, the V gene TRBV7-9, with 9 positions matching TRBD1. This CDR3 contains 15 residues. Trimming removed 4 bases from V and 5 bases from J; junction bases left unmatched: 8. The V gene's germline CDR1 is SEHNR and CDR2 FQNEAQ (reference sequence).

In its sample, this clone was seen a few times. This rearrangement joins TRBV11-2 to TRBJ1-2; D ambiguous. The germline gives CDR1 SGHAT, CDR2 FQNNGV. The CDR3 covers 13 residues. With 0 bases removed from V and 3 bases from J, the gap between germline ends came to 5 bases. The CDR3 sequence is CASSLERYYGYTF. In DNA form, the CDR3 reads TGTGCCAGCAGCTTAGAACGGTACTATGGCTACACCTTC.

The gene calls are TRBV7-2 and TRBJ1-3, with D possibly being TRBD1 (5 bases). Germline V CDR1 and CDR2: SGHTA, FQGNSA. Trimming removed 5 bases at V and 0 bases at J, with 11 bases between. The CDR3 loop spans 15 amino acids. The CDR3 DNA follows: TGTGCCAGCAGCAAAACAGGTTACTCTGGAAACACCATATATTTT. Translation gives CASSKTGYSGNTIYF.

This clone has just a few counts. The chain joins TRBV6-5 to TRBJ1-4; TRBD1 might be the D (6 bases). Per germline, CDR1 MNHEY and CDR2 SVGAGI. V gave up 6 bases and J gave up 8 bases, with 19 bases separating them. The CDR3 has 15 amino acids. The CDR3 sequence is CASRTTGSGGEKLFF. For the CDR3, the DNA is TGTGCCAGCAGAACTACAGGGAGTGGTGGGGAAAAACTGTTTTTT.

This rearrangement joins TRBV14 to TRBJ1-1; 10 bases are a match to TRBD1. V gave up 2 bases and J gave up 5 bases; unmatched junction bases: 11. The CDR3 has 17 residues. The germline gives CDR1 SGHDN, CDR2 FVKESK. CDR3 DNA: TGTGCCAGCAGCCAACGACAGGGGGCGGTGGATTGGACTGAAGCTTTCTTT. This translates into CASSQRQGAVDWTEAFF.

The V call is TRBV19, the J call TRBJ1-2, with D uncertain. The germline V gene encodes CDR1 LNHDA and CDR2 SQIVND (reference sequence). The V and J ends lost 3 bases and 4 bases respectively, with 9 bases between them. The CDR3 is 13 amino acids. CDR3 residues: CASSIPLGYGYTF. CDR3 in DNA: TGTGCCAGTAGTATTCCCCTCGGCTATGGCTACACCTTC.

This chain joins TRBV30 and TRBJ1-4; TRBD1 might be the D (6 bases). The CDR3 runs to 16 residues. Germline-derived CDR1 and CDR2 are GTSNPN and SVGIG (reference sequence). Between the trimmed V and J ends, which lost 2 bases and 3 bases, there was a span of 16 bases. The chain's CDR3 is CAWSLRGRRSNEKLFF. CDR3 nucleotides: TGTGCCTGGAGTCTCAGGGGCAGACGGTCTAATGAAAAACTGTTTTTT.

Only a few counts were recorded for this clone. The chain joins TRBV4-3 to TRBJ1-5, with 8 bases lining up with TRBD1. In germline, CDR1 is LGHNA, CDR2 YSLEER. CDR3 length: 16 residues. The J segment lost 15 bases and the V segment lost 0 bases, leaving 16 bases of the junction unmatched. DNA for the CDR3: TGCGCCAGCAGCCAAGAATTTGAGGCAGGGGGCCGACTGAGGCATTTT. Protein: CASSQEFEAGGRLRHF.

This rearrangement joins TRBV4-2 to TRBJ2-7; a possible D gene is TRBD2 (6 bases). V was trimmed by 6 bases and J by 4 bases, leaving 10 bases between them. The CDR3 covers 12 residues. Germline-derived CDR1 and CDR2 are LGHNA and YNFKEQ. The CDR3 spells CASSRSGYEQYF. Written as DNA, the CDR3 is TGTGCCAGCAGTCGTAGCGGTTACGAGCAGTACTTC.

This rearrangement joins TRBV27 to TRBJ2-5, with 12 bases that match TRBD1. The CDR3 has 15 residues. Germline V CDR1 and CDR2: MNHEY, SMNVEV (reference sequence). V lost 5 bases and J lost 4; bases outside the gene matches: 5. CDR3 in amino acids: CASSTGTGGAETQYF. In nucleotides, the CDR3 is TGTGCCAGCAGTACCGGGACAGGGGGCGCAGAGACCCAGTACTTC.

This clone was seen only a few times. The chain uses TRBV4-1 and TRBJ1-4; TRBD1 aligns across 8 bases. V was clipped by 3 bases and J by 7 bases; unmatched bases: 7. This CDR3 is built from 15 residues. CDR1 and CDR2 from the germline V gene are MGHRA and YSYEKL. The CDR3 DNA is TGCGCCAGCAGCCAGACAGGGGTTCCTATTGAAAAACTGTTTTTT. This sequence encodes CASSQTGVPIEKLFF.

V and J are TRBV23-1 and TRBJ1-2; D unclear. TRBV23-1 is reported as an ORF; its role is uncertain. V was trimmed by 3 bases and J by 9 bases, leaving 23 bases between them. CDR3 length: 16 amino acids. The CDR3 loop is CASSQIQTCLPGCYTF. In DNA, the CDR3 is TGCGCCAGCAGTCAGATCCAGACTTGCCTCCCCGGTTGCTACACCTTC.

The chain recombines TRBV7-6 with TRBJ2-1; D is perhaps TRBD2 (6 bases). CDR1 SGHVS and CDR2 FNYEAQ come from the germline V gene. The CDR3 is made up of 17 amino acids. With 1 base removed from V and 8 bases from J, the gap between germline ends came to 21 bases. The CDR3 protein is CASSLGGGGAPGDEQFF. The CDR3 DNA reads as TGTGCCAGCAGCTTAGGTGGTGGCGGGGCCCCTGGGGATGAGCAGTTCTTC. Full variable domain (remainder filled in from reference TRBV7-6 and TRBJ2-1): GAGVSQSPRYKVTKRGQDVALRCDPISGHVSLYWYRQALGQGPEFLTYFNYEAQQDKSGLPNDRFSAERPEGSISTLTIQRTEQRDSAMYRCASSLGGGGAPGDEQFFGPGTRLTVL.

The chain is built from TRBV19 and TRBJ1-4; weak D call: TRBD1 (5 bases). This CDR3 contains 15 residues. Trimming left V 4 bases short and J 4 bases short, with 13 bases between. From germline, CDR1 is LNHDA and CDR2 SQIVND (reference sequence). CDR3 nucleotide sequence: TGTGCCAGTAGTACGCGACAGAACCTTAATGAAAAACTGTTTTTT. This translates into CASSTRQNLNEKLFF.

The DNA of the CDR3 is TGTGCCAGCAGCCCCCAGACGAGGGGGGCCAACGTCCTGACTTTC. Its translation is CASSPQTRGANVLTF. V and J are TRBV9 and TRBJ2-6; D remains ambiguous. CDR3 size: 15 residues. V was clipped by 4 bases and J by 4 bases, with 12 bases between them. Germline CDR1 and CDR2: SGDLS and YYNGEE.

The chain links TRBV30 to TRBJ1-6; D possibly corresponds to TRBD1 (5 bases). Germline V gives CDR1 GTSNPN, CDR2 SVGIG (reference sequence). CDR3 size: 16 residues. The V end lost 2 bases, the J end lost 9 bases, and 20 bases lay between the germline ends. CDR3 nucleotides: TGTGCCTGGAGTATGGGCTGGGGGGGTTCACCTTCACCCCTCCACTTT. Translation gives CAWSMGWGGSPSPLHF.

This rearrangement joins TRBV9 to TRBJ2-3, with a possible D match to TRBD2 (7 bases). Germline CDR1 and CDR2: SGDLS and YYNGEE. This CDR3 contains 19 residues. Trimming left V 0 bases short and J 2 bases short, with 22 bases between. The CDR3 sequence: CASSVEGGVGLLSTDTQYF. In DNA form, the CDR3 reads TGTGCCAGCAGCGTAGAGGGGGGGGTAGGACTCCTCTCCACAGATACGCAGTATTTT. Supplemented by reference TRBV9 and TRBJ2-3, the full variable domain reads DSGVTQTPKHLITATGQRVTLRCSPRSGDLSVYWYQQSLDQGLQFLIQYYNGEERAKGNILERFSAQQFPDLHSELNLSSLELGDSALYFCASSVEGGVGLLSTDTQYFGPGTRLTVL.

The DNA for the CDR3 is TGTGCCAGCAGTTTCCAGGGTAGTAACTATGGCTACACCTTC. Encoded protein: CASSFQGSNYGYTF. This chain links TRBV28 with TRBJ1-2, with a tentative D call TRBD1 (5 bases). V lost 3 bases and J lost 1, with 9 bases in between. Germline V gene sequence: CDR1 MDHEN, CDR2 SYDVKM. This CDR3 spans 14 amino acids.

This clone occurred once. The chain uses TRBV11-3 and TRBJ2-3, with a tentative D call TRBD2 (5 bases). Between the trimmed V and J ends, which lost 2 bases and 1 base, there was a span of 10 bases. This CDR3 is built from 15 residues. Germline V CDR1 and CDR2: SGHNT, YENEEA. The DNA of the CDR3 is TGTGCCAGCAGCTTAAGTCCCGGGGGCACAGATACGCAGTATTTT. Amino acid sequence: CASSLSPGGTDTQYF.

The gene calls are TRBV30 and TRBJ2-5; no definite D call. Trimming cost V 0 bases and J 1 base, with 6 bases left between them. The germline CDR1 and CDR2 sequences are GTSNPN and SVGIG (reference sequence). CDR3 length: 13 residues. The CDR3 loop is CAWSVWAQETQYF. CDR3 sequence (DNA): TGTGCCTGGAGTGTCTGGGCCCAAGAGACCCAGTACTTC.

This rearrangement joins TRBV2 to TRBJ2-4, with TRBD2 identical over 8 bases. Unmatched junction bases numbered 3, after V lost 4 bases and J lost 4 bases. Germline CDR1 is SNHLY and CDR2 is FYNNEI. This CDR3 is 14 amino acids long. CDR3 sequence reads: CASSGVAGKNIQYF. The CDR3 DNA reads as TGTGCCAGCAGTGGGGTAGCGGGGAAAAACATTCAGTACTTC.

This chain links TRBV7-2 with TRBJ1-6, with 7 bases matching TRBD1. This CDR3 is 17 amino acids long. The ends lost 5 bases at V and 0 bases at J; junction bases unmatched: 7. CDR1 is SGHTA and CDR2 is FQGNSA in the germline V gene. The CDR3 sequence: CASSPPTGNSYNSPLHF. DNA of the CDR3: TGTGCCAGCAGCCCCCCGACAGGGAACTCCTATAATTCACCCCTCCACTTT.

The chain employs TRBV28 and TRBJ2-2; 8 nucleotides align to TRBD1. The CDR3 totals 15 residues. Germline V gene sequence: CDR1 MDHEN, CDR2 SYDVKM. The junction had 10 bases not matched to a gene; V was cut back by 6 bases and J by 7 bases. For the CDR3, the DNA is TGTGCCAGCAGACCCCGGACAGGGCGGGACGGGGAGCTGTTTTTT. Translated: CASRPRTGRDGELFF.

The chain employs TRBV4-2 and TRBJ2-1, with TRBD2 identical over 11 bases. V was clipped by 0 bases and J by 0 bases; unmatched bases: 7. The CDR3 runs 19 residues. Germline V CDR1 and CDR2: LGHNA, YNFKEQ. CDR3 sequence: CASSQDLAGGHISYNEQFF. DNA of the CDR3: TGTGCCAGCAGCCAAGACCTAGCGGGGGGTCACATCTCCTACAATGAGCAGTTCTTC.

This clone was seen once. V and J are TRBV19 and TRBJ2-1, with 12 bases lining up with TRBD2. The CDR3 spans 16 residues. Germline V gene sequence: CDR1 LNHDA, CDR2 SQIVND (reference sequence). V trimming: 6 bases; J trimming: 9 bases; junction bases outside the gene matches: 12. The CDR3 region is CASRTSGSPGTPEQFF. CDR3 DNA: TGTGCCAGTAGGACTAGCGGGAGCCCAGGTACCCCTGAGCAGTTCTTC.

This chain joins TRBV7-8 and TRBJ1-6; 10 bases agree with TRBD1. Germline lookup yields CDR1 SGHVS and CDR2 FQNEAQ. The CDR3 runs to 13 residues. The ends lost 8 bases at V and 13 bases at J; junction bases unmatched: 8. The CDR3 nucleotides read TGTGCCAGCCGGGAGGACAGGGGGGCTCCCCTCCACTTT. Protein: CASREDRGAPLHF.

The gene calls are TRBV7-9 and TRBJ2-7; no reliable D call. Germline CDR1 is SEHNR and CDR2 is FQNEAQ (reference sequence). V lost 5 bases, J lost 4 bases, and 18 bases lay in between. This CDR3 has 15 residues. The CDR3 nucleotides are TGTGCCAGCAGCCCAAAACCATCAGTGTATTACGAGCAGTACTTC. Residues: CASSPKPSVYYEQYF.